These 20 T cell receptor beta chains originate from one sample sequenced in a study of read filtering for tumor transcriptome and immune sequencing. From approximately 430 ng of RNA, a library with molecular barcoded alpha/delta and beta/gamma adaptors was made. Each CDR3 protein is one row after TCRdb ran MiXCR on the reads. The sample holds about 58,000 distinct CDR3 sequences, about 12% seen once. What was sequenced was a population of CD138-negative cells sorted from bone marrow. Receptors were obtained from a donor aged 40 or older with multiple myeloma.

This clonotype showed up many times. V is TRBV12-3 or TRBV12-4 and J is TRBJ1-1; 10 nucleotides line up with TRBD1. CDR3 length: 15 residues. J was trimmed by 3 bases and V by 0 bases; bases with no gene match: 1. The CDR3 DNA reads TGTGCCAGCAGTTTAGCCGGGACAGGGGACACTGAAGCTTTCTTT. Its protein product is CASSLAGTGDTEAFF.

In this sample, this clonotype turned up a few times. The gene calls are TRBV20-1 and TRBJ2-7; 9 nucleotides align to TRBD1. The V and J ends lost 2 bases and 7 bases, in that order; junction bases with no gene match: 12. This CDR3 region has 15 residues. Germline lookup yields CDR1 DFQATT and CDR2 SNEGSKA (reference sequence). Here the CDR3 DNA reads TGCAGTGCTAGACCCTCGACAGGGGGAGCGGGGGAGCAGTACTTC. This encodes CSARPSTGGAGEQYF.

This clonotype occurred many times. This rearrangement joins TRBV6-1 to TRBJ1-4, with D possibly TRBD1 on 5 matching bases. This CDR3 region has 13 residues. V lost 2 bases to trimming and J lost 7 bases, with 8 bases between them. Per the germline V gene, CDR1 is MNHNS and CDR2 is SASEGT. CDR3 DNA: TGTGCCAGCAGTGAAACAGGCCTTGAAAAACTGTTTTTT. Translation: CASSETGLEKLFF.

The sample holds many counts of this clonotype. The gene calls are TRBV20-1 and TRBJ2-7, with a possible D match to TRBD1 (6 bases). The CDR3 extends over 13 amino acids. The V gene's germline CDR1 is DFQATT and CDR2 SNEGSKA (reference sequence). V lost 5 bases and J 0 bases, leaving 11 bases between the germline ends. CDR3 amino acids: CSAHRDTSYEQYF. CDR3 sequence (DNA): TGCAGTGCTCACCGGGACACCTCCTACGAGCAGTACTTC.

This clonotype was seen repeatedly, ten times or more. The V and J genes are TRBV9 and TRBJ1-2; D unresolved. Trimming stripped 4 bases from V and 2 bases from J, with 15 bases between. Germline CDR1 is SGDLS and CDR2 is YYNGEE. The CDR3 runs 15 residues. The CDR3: CASSRGRSGNYGYTF. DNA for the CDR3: TGTGCCAGCAGCCGAGGGAGGAGCGGCAACTATGGCTACACCTTC.

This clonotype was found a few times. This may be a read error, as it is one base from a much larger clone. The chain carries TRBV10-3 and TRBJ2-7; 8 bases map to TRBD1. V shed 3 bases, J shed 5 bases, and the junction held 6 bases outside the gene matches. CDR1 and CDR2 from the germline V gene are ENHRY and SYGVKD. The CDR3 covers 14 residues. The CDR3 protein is CAISDRAGGHEQYF. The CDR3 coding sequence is TGTGCCATCAGTGACCGGGCAGGGGGCCACGAGCAGTACTTC.

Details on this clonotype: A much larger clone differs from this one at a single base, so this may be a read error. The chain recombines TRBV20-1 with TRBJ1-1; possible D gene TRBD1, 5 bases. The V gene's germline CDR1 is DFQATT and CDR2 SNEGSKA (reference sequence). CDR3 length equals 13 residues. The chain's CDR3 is CCARGVLNTEAFF. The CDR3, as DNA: TGCTGTGCTAGGGGAGTCCTGAACACTGAAGCTTTCTTT.

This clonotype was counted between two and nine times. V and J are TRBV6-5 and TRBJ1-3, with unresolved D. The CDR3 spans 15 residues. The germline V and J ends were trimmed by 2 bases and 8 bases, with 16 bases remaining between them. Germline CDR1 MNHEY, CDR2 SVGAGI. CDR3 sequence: CASSYGNQRRDTIYF. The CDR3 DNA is TGTGCCAGCAGTTACGGGAACCAAAGGCGGGACACCATATATTTT.

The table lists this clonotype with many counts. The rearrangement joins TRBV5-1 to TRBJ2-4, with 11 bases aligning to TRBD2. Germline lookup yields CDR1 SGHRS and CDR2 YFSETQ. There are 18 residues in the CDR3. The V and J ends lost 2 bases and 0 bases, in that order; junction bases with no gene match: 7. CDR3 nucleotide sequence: TGCGCCAGCAGCTTAACTTCGACTAGCGGGGCAGCCAAAAACATTCAGTACTTC. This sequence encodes CASSLTSTSGAAKNIQYF.

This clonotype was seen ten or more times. The CDR3 DNA reads as TGCAGCGGTGGACAGGCCTTGGGGGAAGCTTTCTTT. It codes for CSGGQALGEAFF. This chain connects TRBV29-1 to TRBJ1-1; TRBD1 aligns across 7 bases. J lost 8 bases, V lost 7 bases, and 10 bases had no gene match. Germline V gives CDR1 SQVTM, CDR2 ANQGSEA. This CDR3 has 12 amino acids.

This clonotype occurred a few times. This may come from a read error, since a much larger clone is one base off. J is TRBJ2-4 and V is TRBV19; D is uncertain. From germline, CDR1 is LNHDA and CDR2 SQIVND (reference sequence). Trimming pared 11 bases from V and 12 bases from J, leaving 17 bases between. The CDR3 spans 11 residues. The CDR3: CAGTNTHSQYF. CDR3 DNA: TGTGCCGGTACCAACACACATAGTCAGTACTTC. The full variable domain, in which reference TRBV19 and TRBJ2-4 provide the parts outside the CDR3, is DGGITQSPKYLFRKEGQNVTLSCEQNLNHDAMYWYRQDPGQGLRLIYYSQIVNDFQKGDIAEGYSVSREKKESFPLTVTSAQKNPTAFYLCAGTNTHSQYFGAGTRLSVL.

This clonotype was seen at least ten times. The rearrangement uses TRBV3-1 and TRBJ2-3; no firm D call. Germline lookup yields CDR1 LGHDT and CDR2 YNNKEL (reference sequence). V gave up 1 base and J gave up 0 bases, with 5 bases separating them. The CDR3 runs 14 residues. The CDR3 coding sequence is TGTGCCAGCAGCCAAGTTCCAAGCACAGATACGCAGTATTTT. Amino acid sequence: CASSQVPSTDTQYF.

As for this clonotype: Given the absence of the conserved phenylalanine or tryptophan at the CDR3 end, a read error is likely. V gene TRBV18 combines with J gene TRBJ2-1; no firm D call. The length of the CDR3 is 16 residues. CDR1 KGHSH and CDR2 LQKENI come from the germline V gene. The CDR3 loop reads CASSPSIPGPYNGQFL. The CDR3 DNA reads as TGTGCCAGCTCACCATCTATCCCTGGCCCCTACAATGGGCAGTTCCTC.

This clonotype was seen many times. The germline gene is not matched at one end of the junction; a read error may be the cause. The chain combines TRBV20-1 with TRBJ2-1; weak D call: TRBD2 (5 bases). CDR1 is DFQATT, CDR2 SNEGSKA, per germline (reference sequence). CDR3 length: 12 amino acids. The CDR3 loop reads CSGTPVINEQLF. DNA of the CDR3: TGCAGTGGGACTCCCGTTATCAATGAGCAGCTCTTC.

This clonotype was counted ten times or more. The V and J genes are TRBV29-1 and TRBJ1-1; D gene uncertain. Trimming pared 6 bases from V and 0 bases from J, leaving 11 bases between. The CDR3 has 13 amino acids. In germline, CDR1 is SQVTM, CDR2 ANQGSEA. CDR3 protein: CSVPRVMNTEAFF. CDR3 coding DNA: TGCAGCGTCCCCCGGGTTATGAACACTGAAGCTTTCTTT.

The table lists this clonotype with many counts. The DNA of the CDR3 is TGTGCCAGCAGCTTCACCGGGACAGGGACAAGTGGCGAGCAGTACTTC. It encodes CASSFTGTGTSGEQYF. The chain links TRBV7-3 to TRBJ2-7, with 9 bases aligning to TRBD1. The V segment lost 3 bases and the J segment 6 bases; nucleotides outside the gene matches: 12. The CDR3 contains 16 residues. Per germline, CDR1 SGHTA and CDR2 FQGTGA.

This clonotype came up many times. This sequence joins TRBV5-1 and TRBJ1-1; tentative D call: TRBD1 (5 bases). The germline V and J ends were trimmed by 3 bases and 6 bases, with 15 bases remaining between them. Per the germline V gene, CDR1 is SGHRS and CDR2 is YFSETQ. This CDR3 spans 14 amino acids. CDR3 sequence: CASSWGVRRSEAFF. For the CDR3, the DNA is TGCGCCAGCAGCTGGGGGGTCAGAAGGTCTGAAGCTTTCTTT.

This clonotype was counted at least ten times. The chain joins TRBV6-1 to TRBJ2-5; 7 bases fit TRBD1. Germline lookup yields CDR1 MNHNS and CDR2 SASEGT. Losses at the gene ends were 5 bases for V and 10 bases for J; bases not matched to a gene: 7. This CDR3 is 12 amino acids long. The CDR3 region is CASSRQGPLQYF. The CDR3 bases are TGTGCCAGCAGTAGACAGGGCCCTCTCCAGTACTTC.

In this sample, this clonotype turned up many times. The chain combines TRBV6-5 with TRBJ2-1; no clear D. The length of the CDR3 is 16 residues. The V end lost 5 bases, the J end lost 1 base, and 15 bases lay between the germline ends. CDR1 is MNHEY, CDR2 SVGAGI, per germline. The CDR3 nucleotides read TGTGCCAGCAGTAAACAGACCTCGATGTCCTACAATGAGCAGTTCTTC. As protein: CASSKQTSMSYNEQFF.

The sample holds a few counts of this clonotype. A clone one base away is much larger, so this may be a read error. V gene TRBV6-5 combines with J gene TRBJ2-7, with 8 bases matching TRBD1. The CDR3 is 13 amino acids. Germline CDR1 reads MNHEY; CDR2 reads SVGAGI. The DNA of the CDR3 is TGTGTCAGCAGTTATGGACAGGGCCCCCTCGAGTACTTC. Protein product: CVSSYGQGPLEYF.